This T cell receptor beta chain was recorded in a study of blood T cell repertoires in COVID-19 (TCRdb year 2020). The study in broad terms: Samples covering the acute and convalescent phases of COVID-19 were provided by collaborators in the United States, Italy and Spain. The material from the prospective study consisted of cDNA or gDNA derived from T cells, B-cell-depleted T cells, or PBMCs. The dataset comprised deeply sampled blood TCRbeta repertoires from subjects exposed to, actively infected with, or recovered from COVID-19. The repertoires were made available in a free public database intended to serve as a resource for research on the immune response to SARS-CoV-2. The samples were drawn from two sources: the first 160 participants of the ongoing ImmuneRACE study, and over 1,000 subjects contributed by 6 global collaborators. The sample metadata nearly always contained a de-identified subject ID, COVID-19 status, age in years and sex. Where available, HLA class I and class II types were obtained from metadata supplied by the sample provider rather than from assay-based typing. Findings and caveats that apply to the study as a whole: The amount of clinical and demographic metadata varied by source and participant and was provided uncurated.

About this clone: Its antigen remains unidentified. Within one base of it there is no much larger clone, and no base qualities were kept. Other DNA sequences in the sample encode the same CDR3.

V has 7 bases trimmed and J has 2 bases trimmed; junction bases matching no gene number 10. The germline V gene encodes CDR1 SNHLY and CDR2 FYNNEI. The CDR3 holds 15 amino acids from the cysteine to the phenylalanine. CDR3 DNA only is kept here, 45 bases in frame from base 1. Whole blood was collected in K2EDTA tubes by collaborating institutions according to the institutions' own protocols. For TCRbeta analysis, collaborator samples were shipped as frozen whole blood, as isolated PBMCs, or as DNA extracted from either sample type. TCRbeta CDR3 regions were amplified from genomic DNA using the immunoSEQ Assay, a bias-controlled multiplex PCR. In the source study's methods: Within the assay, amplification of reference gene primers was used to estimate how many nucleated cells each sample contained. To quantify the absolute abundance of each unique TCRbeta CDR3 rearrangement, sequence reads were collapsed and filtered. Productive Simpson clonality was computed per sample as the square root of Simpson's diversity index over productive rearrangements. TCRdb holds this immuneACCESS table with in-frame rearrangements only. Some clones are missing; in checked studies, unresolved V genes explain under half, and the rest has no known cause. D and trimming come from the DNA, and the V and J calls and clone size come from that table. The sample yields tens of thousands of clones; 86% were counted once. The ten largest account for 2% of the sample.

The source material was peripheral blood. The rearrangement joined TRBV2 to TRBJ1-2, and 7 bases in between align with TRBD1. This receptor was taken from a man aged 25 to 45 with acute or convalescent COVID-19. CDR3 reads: CASTGQLGLNYGYTF. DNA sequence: TGTGCCAGCACGGGACAGCTGGGATTGAACTATGGCTACACCTTC.